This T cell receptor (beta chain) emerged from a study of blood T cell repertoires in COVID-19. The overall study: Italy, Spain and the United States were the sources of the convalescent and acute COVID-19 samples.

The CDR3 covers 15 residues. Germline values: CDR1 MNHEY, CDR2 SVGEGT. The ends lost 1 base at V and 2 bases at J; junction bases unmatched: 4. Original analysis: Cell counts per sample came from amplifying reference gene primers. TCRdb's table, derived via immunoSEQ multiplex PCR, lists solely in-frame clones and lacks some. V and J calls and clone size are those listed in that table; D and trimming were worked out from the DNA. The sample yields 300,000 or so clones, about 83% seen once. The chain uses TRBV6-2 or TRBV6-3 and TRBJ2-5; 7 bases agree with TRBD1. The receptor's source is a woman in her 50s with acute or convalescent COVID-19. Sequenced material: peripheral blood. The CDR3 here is CASSYLGGLQETQYF. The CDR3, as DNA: TGTGCCAGCAGTTACTTAGGGGGCCTTCAAGAGACCCAGTACTTC.